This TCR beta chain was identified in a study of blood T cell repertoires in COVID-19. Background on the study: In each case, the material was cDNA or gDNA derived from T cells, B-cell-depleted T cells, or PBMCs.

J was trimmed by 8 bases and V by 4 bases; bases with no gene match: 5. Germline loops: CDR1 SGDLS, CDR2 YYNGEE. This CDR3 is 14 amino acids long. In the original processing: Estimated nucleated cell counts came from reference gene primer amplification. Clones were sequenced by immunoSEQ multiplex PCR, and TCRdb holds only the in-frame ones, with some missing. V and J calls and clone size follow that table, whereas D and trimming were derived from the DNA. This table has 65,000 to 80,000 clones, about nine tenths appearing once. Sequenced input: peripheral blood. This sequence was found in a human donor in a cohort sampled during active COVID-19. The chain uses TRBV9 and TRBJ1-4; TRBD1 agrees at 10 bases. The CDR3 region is CASSYRDRGEKLFF. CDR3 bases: TGTGCCAGCAGCTACCGGGACAGGGGCGAAAAACTGTTTTTT. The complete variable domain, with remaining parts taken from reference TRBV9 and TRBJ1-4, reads DSGVTQTPKHLITATGQRVTLRCSPRSGDLSVYWYQQSLDQGLQFLIQYYNGEERAKGNILERFSAQQFPDLHSELNLSSLELGDSALYFCASSYRDRGEKLFFGSGTQLSVL.